Sequencing of this T cell receptor (beta chain) was carried out in a study of patients and donors after allogeneic stem cell transplantation. MiXCR, applied by TCRdb to the RT-PCR reads, yields one record per CDR3 protein. Of hundreds of thousands of distinct CDR3 sequences listed, approximately 16% are singletons. The CDR3 is 12 amino acids. Germline V CDR1 and CDR2: SGHDN, FVKESK. Deletions cut 1 base from V and 5 bases from J, with 5 bases between. The chain recombines TRBV14 with TRBJ2-5; no firm D call. Source material: blood, either unsorted or a sorted T cell fraction (not recorded which). The clonotype comes from a human donor who was either an allogeneic HSCT recipient or a stem cell or donor lymphocyte infusion donor (not recorded which). It is not recorded whose cells these are; they may come from a transplant donor. The CDR3 sequence is CASSQAMETQYF. In DNA form, the CDR3 reads TGTGCCAGCAGCCAAGCCATGGAGACCCAGTACTTC.